Included here is one T cell receptor (beta chain) sequence, with context. Its recognized antigen is unknown. Base quality data are lacking; no much larger clone is found one base away. These data are taken from a study of post-analysis software for immune sequencing data (dated by TCRdb to between 2014 and 2017). At the level of the whole study: Recorded disease courses included relapsing-remitting, secondary progressive and progressive-relapsing multiple sclerosis, with some patients lacking subtype annotation. A subset of samples was prepared in parallel using single-end sample barcoding, then pooled and co-amplified after Illumina adapter ligation. The multiple sclerosis patient repertoires were compared with about a dozen previously published healthy control repertoires from donors aged about 6 to 26 years. What the study reported, not specific to this receptor: When samples were clustered directly using the F measure, samples prepared in the same batch co-clustered strongly, which prompted a batch-effect correction. The control group was slightly older than the multiple sclerosis patient group. Multiple sclerosis patients had significantly lower normalized Chao1 diversity than controls, a result that suggests substantial peripheral T-cell clonal expansion. Patients showed significantly higher frequencies than controls for a handful of TRBV segments, among them TRBV5-6, TRBV5-1 and TRBV20-1.

TCR beta repertoires were profiled from peripheral blood of roughly 13 young patients with multiple sclerosis to demonstrate the VDJtools post-analysis software. The patients with multiple sclerosis were children and adolescents between about 6 and 17 years of age. Libraries were built with PCR. The run used an Illumina HiSeq 2500. To reduce PCR and sequencing biases, unique molecular identifiers were incorporated into the TCR beta cDNA libraries. Roughly 0.5 million cDNA molecules were obtained per 1 to 10 million input T cells, so each molecule approximated one T cell. The same protocol used for the earlier healthy control dataset was applied to prepare and sequence the patient libraries. Within a given batch, samples were prepared together, multiplexed and sequenced on the same HiSeq lane. For the original study's pipeline: Raw barcoded reads were processed with MIGEC, discarding single-read molecular identifier groups before consensus assembly and CDR3 extraction. Clonotype tables were post-analysed with VDJtools, normalizing diversity by down-sampling all datasets to the smallest sample size. Repertoire overlap clustering matched CDR3 amino acid but not nucleotide sequences to correct batch-related cross-sample contamination. The public sequencing data were trimmed at Q25 with fastp and processed into clonotypes with MiXCR by TCRdb, which kept only in-frame beta chains. Rows with one shared CDR3 protein collapse into an entry with the most common genes and DNA. TCRdb, not the original authors, processed these V and J calls. The sample profile shows some 800,000 distinct CDR3 sequences; about 43% of them were found once. The ten largest clones add up to roughly 4.9% of the sample.

From V the trimming removes 4 bases and from J it removes 8 bases, while the gene matches leave 5 bases of the junction unaccounted for. Including the terminal cysteine and phenylalanine, the CDR3 comprises 14 residues. Solely the CDR3 DNA is kept, with 42 bases framed from the first base. The clonotype was recovered from a girl between 5 and 17 years old with multiple sclerosis. The rearrangement combines TRBV12-3 or TRBV12-4 with TRBJ1-2; 12 bases in the junction line up with TRBD1. The specimen was blood. CDR3 sequence: CASSSGTGGAGYTF. The DNA is as follows: TGTGCCAGCAGTTCCGGGACAGGGGGCGCCGGCTACACCTTC.